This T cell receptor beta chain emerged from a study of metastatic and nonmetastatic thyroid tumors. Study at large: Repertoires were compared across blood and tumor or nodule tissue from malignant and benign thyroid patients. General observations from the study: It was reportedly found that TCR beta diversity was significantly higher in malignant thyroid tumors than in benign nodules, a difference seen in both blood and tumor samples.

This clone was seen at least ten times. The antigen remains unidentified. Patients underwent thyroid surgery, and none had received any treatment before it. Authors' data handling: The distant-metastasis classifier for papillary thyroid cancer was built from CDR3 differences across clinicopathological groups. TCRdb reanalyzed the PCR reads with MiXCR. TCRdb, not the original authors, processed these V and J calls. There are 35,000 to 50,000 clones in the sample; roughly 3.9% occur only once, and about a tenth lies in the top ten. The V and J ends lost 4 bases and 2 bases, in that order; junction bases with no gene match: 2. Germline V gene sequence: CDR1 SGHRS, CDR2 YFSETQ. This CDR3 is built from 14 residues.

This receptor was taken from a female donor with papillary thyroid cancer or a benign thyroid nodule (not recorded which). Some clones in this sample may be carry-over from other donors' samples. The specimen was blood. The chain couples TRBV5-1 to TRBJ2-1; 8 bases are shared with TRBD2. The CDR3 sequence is CASSLAGTYNEQFF. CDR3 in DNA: TGCGCCAGCAGCCTAGCGGGCACCTACAATGAGCAGTTCTTC.